This T cell receptor beta chain is drawn from a study of spatial heterogeneity in lung cancer. Study-wide background: Beta-chain sequences consistently outnumbered alpha-chain sequences in detection.

Unique molecular identifiers, one per molecule, were present on every TCR cDNA molecule. TCRdb passed the 5' RACE reads through MiXCR, listing each CDR3 protein once. The data contain about 92,000 distinct CDR3 sequences, more than 10% of them seen just once; the ten biggest clones take up under 50%. This clonotype was observed many times. Antigen: not known. Notes on the study in general: Tumor TCRs that were ubiquitous and expanded showed up in blood more at resection than follow-up.

The sample's time point: sample taken at primary tumor resection. Whole RNA from tumor, nontumor lung or frozen PBMC was sequenced unsorted. A total of roughly 72 untreated early-stage non-small cell lung cancer patients served as donors. The germline V gene has CDR1 MNHNY and CDR2 SVGAGI (reference sequence). Trimming took 5 bases from V and 9 from J, leaving 23 bases between them. The CDR3 has 16 residues. This specimen consisted of PBMCs, obtained at surgery. The receptor was derived from a male donor with early-stage non-small cell lung cancer. The chain has TRBV6-6 and TRBJ2-1; D is tentatively TRBD1 or TRBD2 (5 bases each). The chain's CDR3 is CASSRGQGTPTGEQFF. CDR3 coding DNA: TGTGCCAGCAGTAGAGGGCAGGGCACACCGACGGGTGAGCAGTTCTTC.